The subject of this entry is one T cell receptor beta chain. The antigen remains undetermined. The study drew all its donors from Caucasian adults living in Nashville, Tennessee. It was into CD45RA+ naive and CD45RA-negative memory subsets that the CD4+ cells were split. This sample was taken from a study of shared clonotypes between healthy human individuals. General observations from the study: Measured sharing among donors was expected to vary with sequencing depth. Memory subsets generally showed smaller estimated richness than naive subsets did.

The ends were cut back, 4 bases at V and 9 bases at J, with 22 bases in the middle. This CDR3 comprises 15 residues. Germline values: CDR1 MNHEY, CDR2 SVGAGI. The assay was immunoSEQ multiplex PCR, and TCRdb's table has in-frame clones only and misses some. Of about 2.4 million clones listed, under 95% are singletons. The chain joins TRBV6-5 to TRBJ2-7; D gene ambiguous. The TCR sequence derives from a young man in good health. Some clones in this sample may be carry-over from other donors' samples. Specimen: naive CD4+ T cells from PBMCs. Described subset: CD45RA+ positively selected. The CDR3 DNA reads TGTGCCAGCAGTTCTGGTACGGCCTCGAGCATGAGGCAGTACTTC. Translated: CASSSGTASSMRQYF.